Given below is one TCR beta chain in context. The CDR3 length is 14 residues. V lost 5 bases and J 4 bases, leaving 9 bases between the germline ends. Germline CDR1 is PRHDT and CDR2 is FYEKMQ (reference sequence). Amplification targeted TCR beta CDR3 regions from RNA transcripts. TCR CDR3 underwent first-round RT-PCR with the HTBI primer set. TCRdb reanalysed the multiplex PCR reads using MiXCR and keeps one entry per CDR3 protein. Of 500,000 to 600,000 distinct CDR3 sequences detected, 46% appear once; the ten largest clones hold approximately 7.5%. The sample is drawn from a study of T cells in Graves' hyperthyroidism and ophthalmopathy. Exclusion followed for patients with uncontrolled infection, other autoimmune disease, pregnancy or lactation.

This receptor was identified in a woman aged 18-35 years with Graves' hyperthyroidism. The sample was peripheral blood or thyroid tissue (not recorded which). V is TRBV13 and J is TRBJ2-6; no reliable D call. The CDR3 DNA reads TGTGCCAGCAGCCCTCTCTTGGGGGCCAACGTCCTGACTTTC. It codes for CASSPLLGANVLTF.